The 9 T cell receptor beta chains below were found in one sample sequenced in a study of T cells after yellow fever vaccination (dated by TCRdb to between 2017 and 2020). Library preparation used 5' RACE. Sequenced using an Illumina NovaSeq 6000. In-frame beta chains were kept once TCRdb had trimmed the public reads at Q25 with fastp and called clones with MiXCR. Under each unique CDR3 protein, matching rows form one entry showing the most common genes and DNA. The sample table holds a few hundred thousand distinct CDR3 sequences, of which around 4.5% were seen once. The ten largest make up 15% to 20% of the sample. The treatment or condition label corresponds to: live attenuated yellow fever vaccine strain. Sequences were derived from PBMCs, sampled 15 days after the yellow fever booster vaccination. The receptors were gathered from a young man who received the YFV17D yellow fever vaccine.

The sample holds many counts of this clonotype. The V and J genes are TRBV5-1 and TRBJ2-7; no reliable D call. Germline loops: CDR1 SGHRS, CDR2 YFSETQ. The CDR3 totals 15 residues. The V gene lost 2 bases and the J gene lost 0 bases, with 12 bases spanning the gap. The CDR3 DNA sequence: TGCGCCAGCAGCTTTTTTGCGGCGAGCTCCTACGAGCAGTACTTC. Protein product: CASSFFAASSYEQYF.

The chain uses TRBV3-1 and TRBJ2-3; weak D call: TRBD2 (6 bases). The CDR3 sequence is 16 residues long. V was pared by 4 bases and J by 3 bases, with 17 bases between. Per germline, CDR1 LGHDT and CDR2 YNNKEL (reference sequence). DNA of the CDR3: TGTGCCAGCAGCCTGGGACTGCCAGGGCTTACAGATACGCAGTATTTT. Its protein is CASSLGLPGLTDTQYF.

Ten or more counts support this clonotype. The chain couples TRBV12-3 or TRBV12-4 to TRBJ2-3, with 10 nucleotides matching TRBD2. The V gene end was trimmed by 3 bases and the J gene end by 3 bases; junction bases not matched to a gene: 6. This CDR3 contains 16 residues. The CDR3 spells CASSFATSGPTDTQYF. The CDR3 DNA reads as TGTGCCAGCAGTTTTGCGACTAGCGGGCCGACAGATACGCAGTATTTT.

This clonotype was observed at least ten times. The rearrangement links TRBV6-5 to TRBJ1-3, with TRBD1 as a possible D gene (5 bases). The germline V and J ends were trimmed by 3 bases and 2 bases, with 8 bases remaining between them. The germline CDR1 and CDR2 sequences are MNHEY and SVGAGI. The CDR3 is 14 amino acids. The CDR3 spells CASSYSTAGNTIYF. CDR3 sequence (DNA): TGTGCCAGCAGTTATTCGACAGCTGGAAACACCATATATTTT.

The rearrangement uses TRBV13 and TRBJ1-3; D might be TRBD1 (5 bases). V lost 7 bases to trimming and J lost 4 bases, with 17 bases between them. This CDR3 region has 15 residues. Germline CDR1 reads PRHDT; CDR2 reads FYEKMQ (reference sequence). CDR3 residues: CASTPQVAGGNTIYF. The CDR3 nucleotides are TGTGCCAGCACCCCTCAAGTGGCAGGGGGAAACACCATATATTTT.

This clonotype was counted a few times. V is TRBV2 and J is TRBJ1-2; no clear D gene. The CDR3 contains 13 residues. CDR1 and CDR2 (germline): SNHLY, FYNNEI. Trimming left V 7 bases short and J 7 bases short, with 16 bases between. CDR3 amino acids: CASNRIRASGYTF. Here the CDR3 DNA reads TGTGCCAGCAACAGAATCCGGGCGTCTGGCTACACCTTC. Filled out from reference TRBV2 and TRBJ1-2, the complete variable domain reads EPEVTQTPSHQVTQMGQEVILRCVPISNHLYFYWYRQILGQKVEFLVSFYNNEISEKSEIFDDQFSVERPDGSNFTLKIRSTKLEDSAMYFCASNRIRASGYTFGSGTRLTVV.

The sample holds many counts of this clonotype. V usage is TRBV10-3 and J usage is TRBJ1-2; 8 bases match TRBD1. V lost 3 bases and J lost 4; bases outside the gene matches: 7. The CDR3 consists of 15 residues. Germline V gene data show CDR1 as ENHRY and CDR2 as SYGVKD. The chain's CDR3 is CAISDVRQGSYGYTF. CDR3 DNA: TGTGCCATCAGTGACGTTCGACAGGGGAGCTATGGCTACACCTTC.

The chain has TRBV6-5 and TRBJ1-1, with D perhaps TRBD1 (6 bases). CDR1 is MNHEY and CDR2 is SVGAGI in the germline V gene. This CDR3 region has 13 residues. Between the trimmed V and J ends, which lost 7 bases and 5 bases, there was a span of 14 bases. Written as DNA, the CDR3 is TGTGCCAGCACTAGAACAGGGAGAACTGAAGCTTTCTTT. It translates to CASTRTGRTEAFF.

The chain carries TRBV9 and TRBJ2-5; 8 bases are shared with TRBD1. Germline-derived CDR1 and CDR2 are SGDLS and YYNGEE. With V trimmed by 0 bases and J by 2 bases, 9 bases remained unmatched. This CDR3 region has 17 residues. CDR3 residues: CASSVGGQGGRQETQYF. In DNA, the CDR3 is TGTGCCAGCAGCGTAGGAGGACAGGGAGGTCGGCAAGAGACCCAGTACTTC.